A selection of T cell receptor beta chains follows, all from one sample in a study of CD8 T cells in Susac syndrome. TCRdb analysed the immunoSEQ multiplex PCR reads with MiXCR anew, one entry per CDR3 protein. The sample carries tens of thousands of distinct CDR3 sequences, over 85% recorded once. The sequenced material came from CD8+ T cells from PBMCs. The receptor source for this set is a human donor with Susac syndrome. Both conserved end residues are part of each CDR3. D genes are given only for firm matches.

D gene,V gene,CDR3 length,J gene,CDR3 protein,CDR3 DNA
NA,TRBV28,11,TRBJ2-3,CASSPSDTQYF,TGTGCCAGCAGTCCCAGCGATACGCAGTATTTT
TRBD2,TRBV7-2,15,TRBJ2-1,CACQRAGPSGNEQFF,TGTGCCTGTCAACGAGCGGGGCCGTCTGGCAATGAGCAGTTCTTC
NA,TRBV12-3/TRBV12-4,11,TRBJ2-1,CASSLREIQFF,TGTGCCAGCAGTTTAAGGGAAATCCAGTTCTTC
NA,TRBV28,15,TRBJ1-5,CASQPRRDSNQPQHF,TGTGCCAGCCAACCACGCCGGGATAGCAATCAGCCCCAGCATTTT
NA,TRBV18,15,TRBJ1-4,CASSDDGTTNEKLFF,TGTGCCAGCTCAGATGACGGGACAACTAATGAAAAACTGTTTTTT
TRBD1,TRBV19,14,TRBJ2-7,CASSRTGASYEQYF,TGTGCCAGTAGTCGGACAGGGGCCTCCTACGAGCAGTACTTC
NA,TRBV6-5,13,TRBJ2-7,CASSYSMDGGQYF,TGTGCCAGCAGTTACTCCATGGACGGCGGGCAGTACTTC
NA,TRBV7-9,15,TRBJ1-1,CASSLDLGFDTEAFF,TGTGCCAGCAGCTTAGACCTGGGATTTGACACTGAAGCTTTCTTT
TRBD1,TRBV9,16,TRBJ2-7,CASSTNRDRSKTEQYF,TGTGCCAGCAGCACTAACCGGGACAGATCGAAGACCGAGCAGTACTTC
NA,TRBV3-1,13,TRBJ2-7,CASSQDLSDEQYF,TGTGCCAGCAGCCAAGATCTTTCGGACGAGCAGTACTTC
TRBD1,TRBV23-1,20,TRBJ2-2,CASSQYSYRGREVHTGELFF,TGCGCCAGCAGTCAATATTCGTACAGGGGGCGCGAGGTTCACACCGGGGAGCTGTTTTTT
NA,TRBV5-1,13,TRBJ2-1,CASSLPPDNEQFF,TGCGCCAGCAGCTTGCCCCCAGATAATGAGCAGTTCTTC
NA,TRBV7-9,13,TRBJ2-3,CASSGRQGDTQYF,TGTGCCAGCAGTGGTAGGCAGGGGGATACGCAGTATTTT
TRBD1,TRBV7-9,13,TRBJ2-7,CASSGQANYEQYF,TGTGCCAGCAGCGGACAGGCCAACTACGAGCAGTACTTC
NA,TRBV9,16,TRBJ1-2,CASSESDRVAFLDYTF,TGTGCCAGCAGCGAGTCGGATCGTGTGGCCTTTCTCGACTACACCTTC
TRBD1,TRBV13,18,TRBJ2-2,CASSLISWTGVNTGELFF,TGTGCCAGCAGCTTAATAAGCTGGACAGGGGTGAACACCGGGGAGCTGTTTTTT
TRBD1,TRBV6-5,14,TRBJ1-5,CASSIQGEGQPQHF,TGTGCCAGCAGTATACAGGGGGAAGGACAGCCCCAGCATTTT